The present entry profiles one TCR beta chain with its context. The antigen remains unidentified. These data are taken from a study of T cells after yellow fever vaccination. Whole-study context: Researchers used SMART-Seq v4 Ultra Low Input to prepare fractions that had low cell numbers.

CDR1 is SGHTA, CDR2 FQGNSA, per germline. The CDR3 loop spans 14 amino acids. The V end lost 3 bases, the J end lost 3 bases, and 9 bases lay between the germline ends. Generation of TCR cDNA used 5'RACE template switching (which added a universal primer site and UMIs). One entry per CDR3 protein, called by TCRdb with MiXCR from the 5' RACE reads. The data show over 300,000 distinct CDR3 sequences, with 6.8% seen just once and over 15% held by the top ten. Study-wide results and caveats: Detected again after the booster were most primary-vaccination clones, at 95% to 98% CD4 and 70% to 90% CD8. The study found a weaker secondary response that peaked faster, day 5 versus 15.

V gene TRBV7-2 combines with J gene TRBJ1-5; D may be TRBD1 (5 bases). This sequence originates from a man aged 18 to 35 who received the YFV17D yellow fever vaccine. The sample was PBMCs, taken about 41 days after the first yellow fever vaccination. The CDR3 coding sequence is TGTGCCAGCAGCTTCTGGGGCCTCAATCAGCCCCAGCATTTT. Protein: CASSFWGLNQPQHF.